What follows describes a single T cell receptor (beta chain). Its cognate antigen is unknown. The CDR3 covers 14 residues. The germline CDR1 and CDR2 sequences are MNHEY and SVGAGI. Trimming pared 0 bases from V and 3 bases from J, leaving 8 bases between. The data stem from a study of cytomegalovirus exposure and HLA in healthy donors. Notes on the study in general: Immune exposure data for these donors was limited to CMV serostatus. The listing of roughly 160 TCR beta chains classed them as cytomegalovirus-associated. Later on, an analysis found that several of the most significant clusters appeared to be linked to common viral pathogens, which included parvovirus B19.

PCR involved 60 Vbeta and 13 Jbeta primers. TCRdb's table, derived via immunoSEQ multiplex PCR, lists solely in-frame clones and lacks some. The repertoire holds 150,000 to 200,000 clones, with 65% to 90% as singletons. This rearrangement joins TRBV6-5 to TRBJ1-1; D ambiguous. The sequenced sample consisted of PBMCs. The receptor's source is a woman aged 45-60 years in good health and CMV-seronegative. For the CDR3, the DNA is TGTGCCAGCAGTTACTCGATAACAGACACTGAAGCTTTCTTT. Residues: CASSYSITDTEAFF.